The rows below give T cell receptor beta chains drawn from one sample of a study of CD8+ T cells in alopecia areata. The assay was immunoSEQ multiplex PCR, and TCRdb's table has in-frame clones only and misses some. Of about 190,000 clones in the sample, about three fifths were seen once. The material was CD4+ T cells sorted from blood, obtained at week 4, from a patient treated with tofacitinib. The receptor source for this set is a human donor with alopecia areata. Both conserved end residues are trimmed from each CDR3. The order of the fields is V gene, CDR3 protein.

>TRBV5-1
ASSYYVTDTQY
>TRBV5-1
ASSPGGQGHGYT
>TRBV15
ATSRDRGQETQY
>TRBV29-1
GAGFAEAF
>TRBV29-1
SVGTWSSYNEQF
>TRBV5-1
ASQQTVAGSQETQY
>TRBV29-1
SVGTGTNYGYT
>TRBV5-1
ASSWDRGLPTGELF
>TRBV11-2
ASSPRRPYQETQY
>TRBV2
ASRTSGKEY
>TRBV29-1
SVVAAGGTDTQY
>TRBV7-2
ASSSPRGRGDYGYT
>TRBV4-1
ASSQDGPPQFYGYT
>TRBV2
ASSDARAQPNEQF
>TRBV27
ASGTRGSGKVTYEQY
>TRBV19
ASCSGGNTEAF
>TRBV29-1
SVEVRNEQF
>TRBV11-2
ASSIQGQSSYEQY
>TRBV2
ASSDQNRDNQPQH
>TRBV29-1
SVEVGGPNQPQH
>TRBV7-9
ASSLTAWETQY
>TRBV10-3
AISSTSGTYQETQY
>TRBV7-2
ASSRGGWQETQY
>TRBV7-9
ATRTASGYGYT
>TRBV27
ASSFAGRDEQF
>TRBV4-1
ASSQDRMGNTEAF
>TRBV28
ASSLIGRMNTEAF
>TRBV4-3
ASSQKTSGRTNNEQF
>TRBV7-2
ASSLLDQGETQY
>TRBV6-5
ASSWGLEWPQH
>TRBV29-1
SVKGVAGYT
>TRBV10-3
AISQGRTEQF
>TRBV29-1
SGGSGPYNEQF
>TRBV7-2
ASSQNYYGYT
>TRBV30
AWSVRRDGNEQF
>TRBV7-9
ASSPDIYGYT
>TRBV29-1
SVRGQTYEQY
>TRBV10-3
AISRDITYGYT
>TRBV7-8
ASSLLPRGAKNIQY
>TRBV5-1
ASSLSFSGGSSYEQY
>TRBV9
ASSVDGGPNYGYT